This T cell receptor (beta chain) was found in a study of shared T cell receptors in the human thymus. In its sample, this clone was seen once. Profiling relied on immunoSEQ multiplex PCR, and the TCRdb table lists in-frame clones only, not all of them. The table includes some 640,000 clones, approximately 89% detected once. Germline CDR1 and CDR2: KGHSH and LQKENI. Losses at the gene ends were 1 base for V and 1 base for J; bases not matched to a gene: 0. The CDR3 contains 15 residues. In addition, the sample was reused for a study of human thymus T cells. That paper adds: Healthy Finnish infants undergoing corrective surgery for congenital heart defects were the donors. Corrective cardiac surgery supplied the resected thymus tissue. Apparent skewing of V and J gene usage characterized both thymic and blood repertoires. Related work found strong thymic repertoire overlap between unrelated individuals.

The J gene is TRBJ2-3, the V gene TRBV18; 9 bases fit TRBD2. The sequence came from a boy younger than two with a congenital heart defect. Sequencing input: thymocytes. For the CDR3, the DNA is TGTGCCAGCTCACCACAGCGGGGGGGCACAGATACGCAGTATTTT. Residues: CASSPQRGGTDTQYF.